Each of the 8 T cell receptor beta chains below was sequenced from the same sample in a study of blood T cell repertoires in COVID-19. The data were produced by immunoSEQ multiplex PCR, yet TCRdb's version contains in-frame clones alone and is incomplete. The repertoire includes approximately 44,000 clones, around 83% of them detected once, and about 5.2% sits in the top ten. Sequencing was carried out using peripheral blood. These receptors originate from a human donor in a cohort sampled during active COVID-19.

The chain couples TRBV7-9 to TRBJ1-6; 9 bases are shared with TRBD1. Per germline, CDR1 SEHNR and CDR2 FQNEAQ (reference sequence). After removal of 5 bases from V and 5 bases from J, the junction contained 4 bases not matched to a gene. The CDR3 contains 15 residues. CDR3 bases: TGTGCCAGCAGCCTGGGGACAGGGAATAATTCACCCCTCCACTTT. Protein: CASSLGTGNNSPLHF.

The chain combines TRBV9 with TRBJ1-2; D is undetermined. CDR3 length: 13 residues. V dropped 0 bases and J dropped 8 bases, with 11 bases sitting between them. Germline-derived CDR1 and CDR2 are SGDLS and YYNGEE. The CDR3 nucleotides read TGTGCCAGCAGCGTAGAGTCCGGAGTGGGCTACACCTTC. It translates to CASSVESGVGYTF.

This clone is a singleton in its sample. CDR3: CASSARRGGENNEQFF. In nucleotides, the CDR3 is TGTGCCAGCTCAGCACGACGTGGGGGCGAAAACAATGAGCAGTTCTTC. The chain recombines TRBV18 with TRBJ2-1; TRBD1 might be the D (6 bases). The CDR3 consists of 16 residues. V was shortened by 5 bases and J by 5 bases, with 19 bases between the two germline ends. The germline gives CDR1 KGHSH, CDR2 LQKENI.

The chain has TRBV2 and TRBJ1-3; 8 bases fit TRBD1. CDR3 length equals 16 residues. J gave up 0 bases and V 6 bases, and 7 bases lay outside the gene matches. Germline assignment: CDR1 SNHLY and CDR2 FYNNEI. CDR3 in amino acids: CASRADRGFSGNTIYF. The CDR3 DNA is TGTGCCAGCAGGGCCGACAGGGGATTCTCTGGAAACACCATATATTTT.

This clone has just one count. The chain couples TRBV6-5 to TRBJ1-6; D is unresolved. The CDR3 consists of 14 residues. Trimming left V 9 bases short and J 11 bases short, with 20 bases between. Germline CDR1 and CDR2: MNHEY and SVGAGI. The CDR3 is CARNNLGVFTPLHF. The CDR3 nucleotides are TGTGCCAGGAATAATCTCGGGGTTTTTACACCCCTCCACTTT.

The chain has TRBV24-1 and TRBJ2-1, with 14 bases fitting TRBD2. Per the germline V gene, CDR1 is KGHDR and CDR2 is SFDVKD. This CDR3 contains 16 residues. V dropped 3 bases and J dropped 8; count of bases not matched to a gene: 5. The CDR3 DNA is TGTGCCACCAGTGATCCGACTAGCGGGGGGGCAGATGAGCAGTTCTTC. It specifies CATSDPTSGGADEQFF.

The chain carries TRBV21-1 and TRBJ2-5; TRBD2, as called in the table, went unchecked against the DNA. TRBV21-1 is shown as a pseudogene. This CDR3 spans 16 amino acids. The CDR3 region is CASSKEGGRDEETQYF. The CDR3 DNA sequence: TGTGCCAGCAGCAAAGAGGGGGGGCGCGACGAAGAGACCCAGTACTTC.

The gene calls are TRBV28 and TRBJ2-1; no definite D call. V was shortened by 4 bases and J by 9 bases, with 7 bases between the two germline ends. Germline CDR1 MDHEN, CDR2 SYDVKM. The CDR3 extends over 11 amino acids. The CDR3 spells CASSSPREQFF. The DNA for the CDR3 is TGTGCCAGCAGTTCCCCCCGTGAGCAGTTCTTC.